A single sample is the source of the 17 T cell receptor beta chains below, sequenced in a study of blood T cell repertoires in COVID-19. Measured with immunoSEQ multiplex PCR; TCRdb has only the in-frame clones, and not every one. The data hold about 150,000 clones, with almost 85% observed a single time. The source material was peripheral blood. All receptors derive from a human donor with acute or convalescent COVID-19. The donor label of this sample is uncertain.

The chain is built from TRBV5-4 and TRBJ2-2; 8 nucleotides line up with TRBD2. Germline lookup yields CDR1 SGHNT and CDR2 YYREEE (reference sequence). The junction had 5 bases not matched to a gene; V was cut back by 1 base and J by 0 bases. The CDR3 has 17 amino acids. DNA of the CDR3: TGTGCCAGCAGCTTGATAAGCGGGGGCCCGAACACCGGGGAGCTGTTTTTT. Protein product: CASSLISGGPNTGELFF.

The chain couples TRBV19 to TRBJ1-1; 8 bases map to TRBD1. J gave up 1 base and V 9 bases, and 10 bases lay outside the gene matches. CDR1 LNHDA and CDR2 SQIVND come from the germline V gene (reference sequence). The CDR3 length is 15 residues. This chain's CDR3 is CARKLDRGGNTEAFF. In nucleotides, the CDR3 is TGTGCCAGGAAATTAGACAGGGGAGGGAACACTGAAGCTTTCTTT.

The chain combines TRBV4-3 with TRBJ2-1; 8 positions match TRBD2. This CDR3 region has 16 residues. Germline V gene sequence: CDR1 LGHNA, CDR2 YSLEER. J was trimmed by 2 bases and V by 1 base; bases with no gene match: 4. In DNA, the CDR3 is TGCGCCAGCAGCCAAGTGGGCGGGGGGACCTACAATGAGCAGTTCTTC. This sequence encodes CASSQVGGGTYNEQFF.

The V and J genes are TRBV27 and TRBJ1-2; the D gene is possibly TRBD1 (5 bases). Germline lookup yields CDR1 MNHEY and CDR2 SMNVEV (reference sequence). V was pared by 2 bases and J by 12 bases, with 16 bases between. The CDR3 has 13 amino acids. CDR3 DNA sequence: TGTGCCAGCAGTTTAGGGCCAGGGAGGTTTAACACCTTC. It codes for CASSLGPGRFNTF.

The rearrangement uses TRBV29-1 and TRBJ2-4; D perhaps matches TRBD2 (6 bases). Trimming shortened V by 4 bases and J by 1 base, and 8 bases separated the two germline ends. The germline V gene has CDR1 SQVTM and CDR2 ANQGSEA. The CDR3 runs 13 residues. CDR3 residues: CSVGGGAKNIQYF. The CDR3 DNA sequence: TGCAGCGTTGGTGGGGGGGCCAAAAACATTCAGTACTTC.

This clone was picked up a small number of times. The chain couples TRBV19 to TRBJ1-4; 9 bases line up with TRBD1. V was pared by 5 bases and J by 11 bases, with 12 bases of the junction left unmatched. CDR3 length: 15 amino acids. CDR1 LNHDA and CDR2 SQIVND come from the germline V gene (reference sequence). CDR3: CASSPRTGDRIKLFF. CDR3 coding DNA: TGTGCCAGTAGTCCGAGGACAGGGGATAGGATCAAACTGTTTTTT.

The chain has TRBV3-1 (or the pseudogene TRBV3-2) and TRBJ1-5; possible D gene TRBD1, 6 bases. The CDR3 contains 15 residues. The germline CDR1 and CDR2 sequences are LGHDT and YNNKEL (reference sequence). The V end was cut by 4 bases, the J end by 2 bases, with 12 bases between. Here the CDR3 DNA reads TGTGCCAGCAGCCCGAACAGGGCCGGCAATCAGCCCCAGCATTTT. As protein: CASSPNRAGNQPQHF.

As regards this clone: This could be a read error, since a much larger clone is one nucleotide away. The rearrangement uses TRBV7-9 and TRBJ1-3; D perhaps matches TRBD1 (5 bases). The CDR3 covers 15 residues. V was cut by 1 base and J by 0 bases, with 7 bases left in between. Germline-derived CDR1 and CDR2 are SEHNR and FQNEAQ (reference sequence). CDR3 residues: CASSLGQSSGNTIYF. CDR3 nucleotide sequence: TGTGCCAGCAGCTTAGGACAGAGCTCTGGAAACACCATATATTTT.

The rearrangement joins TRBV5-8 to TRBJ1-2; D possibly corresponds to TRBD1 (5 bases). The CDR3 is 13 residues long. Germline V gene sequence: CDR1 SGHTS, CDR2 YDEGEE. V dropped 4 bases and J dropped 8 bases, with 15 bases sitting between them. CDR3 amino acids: CASSPGPGGGYTF. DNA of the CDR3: TGTGCCAGCAGCCCGGGCCCGGGGGGAGGCTACACCTTC.

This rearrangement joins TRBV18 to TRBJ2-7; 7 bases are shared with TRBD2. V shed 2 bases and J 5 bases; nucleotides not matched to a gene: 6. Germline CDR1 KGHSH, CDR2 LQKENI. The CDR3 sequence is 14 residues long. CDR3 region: CASSPSAGVHEQYF. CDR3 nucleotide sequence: TGTGCCAGCTCACCATCGGCGGGGGTACACGAGCAGTACTTC.

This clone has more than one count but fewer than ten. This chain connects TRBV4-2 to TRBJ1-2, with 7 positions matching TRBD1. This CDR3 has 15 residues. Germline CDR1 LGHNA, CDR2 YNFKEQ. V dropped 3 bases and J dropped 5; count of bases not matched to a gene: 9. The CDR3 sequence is CASSQAIGGQYGYTF. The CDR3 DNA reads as TGTGCCAGCAGCCAGGCCATTGGGGGACAGTATGGCTACACCTTC.

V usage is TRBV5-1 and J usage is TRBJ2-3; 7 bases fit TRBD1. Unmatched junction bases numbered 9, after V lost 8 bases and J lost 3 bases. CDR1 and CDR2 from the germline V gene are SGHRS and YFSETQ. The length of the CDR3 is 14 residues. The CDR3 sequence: CASLRDSLTDTQYF. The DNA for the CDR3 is TGCGCCAGTTTACGGGACAGTTTAACAGATACGCAGTATTTT.

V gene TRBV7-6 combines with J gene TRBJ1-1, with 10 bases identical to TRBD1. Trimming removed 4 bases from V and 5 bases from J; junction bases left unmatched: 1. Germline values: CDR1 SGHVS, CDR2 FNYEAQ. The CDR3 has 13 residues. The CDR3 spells CASSWGQGTEAFF. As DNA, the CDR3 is TGTGCCAGCAGCTGGGGACAGGGGACTGAAGCTTTCTTT. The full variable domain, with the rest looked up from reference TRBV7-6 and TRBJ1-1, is GAGVSQSPRYKVTKRGQDVALRCDPISGHVSLYWYRQALGQGPEFLTYFNYEAQQDKSGLPNDRFSAERPEGSISTLTIQRTEQRDSAMYRCASSWGQGTEAFFGQGTRLTVV.

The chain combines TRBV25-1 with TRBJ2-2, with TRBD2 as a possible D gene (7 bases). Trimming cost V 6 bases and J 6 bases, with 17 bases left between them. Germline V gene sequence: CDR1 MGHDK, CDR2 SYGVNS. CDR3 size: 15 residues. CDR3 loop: CASRDSKGGAGELFF. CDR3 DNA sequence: TGTGCCAGCAGGGACAGCAAGGGAGGGGCCGGGGAGCTGTTTTTT.

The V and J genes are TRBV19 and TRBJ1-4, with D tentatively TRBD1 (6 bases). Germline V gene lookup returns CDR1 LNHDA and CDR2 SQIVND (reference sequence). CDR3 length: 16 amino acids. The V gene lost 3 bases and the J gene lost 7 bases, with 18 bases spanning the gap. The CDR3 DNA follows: TGTGCCAGTAGTATTCTTACACAGGGCGGGGGTGAAAAACTGTTTTTT. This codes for CASSILTQGGGEKLFF.

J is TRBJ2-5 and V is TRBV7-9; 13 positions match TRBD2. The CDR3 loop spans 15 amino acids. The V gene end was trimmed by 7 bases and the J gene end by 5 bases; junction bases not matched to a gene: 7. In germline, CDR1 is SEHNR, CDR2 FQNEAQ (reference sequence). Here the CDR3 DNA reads TGTGCCAGCACCCTACTAGCGGGGGGGCTGGAGACCCAGTACTTC. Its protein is CASTLLAGGLETQYF. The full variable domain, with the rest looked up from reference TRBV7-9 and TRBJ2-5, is DTGVSQNPRHKITKRGQNVTFRCDPISEHNRLYWYRQTLGQGPEFLTYFQNEAQLEKSRLLSDRFSAERPKGSFSTLEIQRTEQGDSAMYLCASTLLAGGLETQYFGPGTRLLVL.

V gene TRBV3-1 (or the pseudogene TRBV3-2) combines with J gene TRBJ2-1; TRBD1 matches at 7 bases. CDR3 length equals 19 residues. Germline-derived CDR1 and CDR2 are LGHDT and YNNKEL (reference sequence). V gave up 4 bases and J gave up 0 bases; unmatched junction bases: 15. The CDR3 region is CASSRTGTRLPISYNEQFF. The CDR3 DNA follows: TGTGCCAGCAGCCGGACAGGCACAAGACTTCCGATCTCCTACAATGAGCAGTTCTTC.